This TCR beta chain derives from a study of Graves' ophthalmopathy and Graves' hyperthyroidism. This clonotype was counted at least ten times. Scientists amplified the TCR beta CDR3 regions from RNA transcripts. The authors performed first-round RT-PCR with HTBI primers and then a second-round multiplex PCR. One entry per CDR3 protein, called by TCRdb with MiXCR from the multiplex PCR reads. The table shows roughly 380,000 distinct CDR3 sequences, with approximately 15% occurring only once. The V gene end was trimmed by 5 bases and the J gene end by 3 bases; junction bases not matched to a gene: 3. CDR3 length: 12 residues. CDR1 is DFQATT and CDR2 is SNEGSKA in the germline V gene (reference sequence).

The chain joins TRBV20-1 to TRBJ1-2, with 7 bases lining up with TRBD1. The clonotype originates from a woman between 18 and 29 years old with stable Graves' hyperthyroidism. Input material: peripheral blood. CDR3 amino acids: CSAAGTDYGYTF. CDR3 bases: TGCAGTGCTGCCGGGACAGACTATGGCTACACCTTC.